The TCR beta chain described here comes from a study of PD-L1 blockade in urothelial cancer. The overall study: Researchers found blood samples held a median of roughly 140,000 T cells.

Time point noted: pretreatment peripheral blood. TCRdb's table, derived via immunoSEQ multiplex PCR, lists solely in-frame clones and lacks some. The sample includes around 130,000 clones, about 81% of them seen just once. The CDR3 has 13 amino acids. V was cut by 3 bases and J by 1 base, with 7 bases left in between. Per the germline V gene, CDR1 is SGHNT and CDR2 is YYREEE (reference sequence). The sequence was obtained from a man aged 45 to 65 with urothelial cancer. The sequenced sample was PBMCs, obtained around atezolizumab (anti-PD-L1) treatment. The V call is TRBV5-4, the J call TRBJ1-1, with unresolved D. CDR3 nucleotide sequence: TGTGCCAGCAGCTCCGCACAGAACACTGAAGCTTTCTTT. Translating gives CASSSAQNTEAFF.